This T cell receptor (beta chain) was observed in a study of shared clonotypes between healthy human individuals. Study in general: Serving as donors were a couple of women and three men, whose ages spanned 18 to 49. Study observations and caveats: The expectation was that sequencing depth would affect clonotype sharing among donors. Naive subsets usually exceeded memory subsets in estimated richness.

In the authors' workflow: With immunoSEQ giving junction-only sequences and no quality scores, filtering differed. TCRdb's table, derived via immunoSEQ multiplex PCR, lists solely in-frame clones and lacks some. From that table come the V and J calls and clone size; the DNA was used to work out D and trimming. Among millions of clones listed, 85% to 95% were seen once. A note on this clone: Its specificity is unknown.

Germline V gene data show CDR1 as SGDLS and CDR2 as YYNGEE. The CDR3 is made up of 14 amino acids. V lost 4 bases and J 5 bases, leaving 12 bases between the germline ends. The chain carries TRBV9 and TRBJ2-2; D remains unclear. The TCR comes from a man between 18 and 35 years old in good health. Some clones in this sample may be carry-over from other donors' samples. The sample consisted of naive CD4+ T cells from PBMCs. As to subset: CD45RA+ positively selected. The CDR3 DNA sequence: TGTGCCAGCAGCCCAACTGTGGGTACCGGGGAGCTGTTTTTT. This gives the protein CASSPTVGTGELFF.